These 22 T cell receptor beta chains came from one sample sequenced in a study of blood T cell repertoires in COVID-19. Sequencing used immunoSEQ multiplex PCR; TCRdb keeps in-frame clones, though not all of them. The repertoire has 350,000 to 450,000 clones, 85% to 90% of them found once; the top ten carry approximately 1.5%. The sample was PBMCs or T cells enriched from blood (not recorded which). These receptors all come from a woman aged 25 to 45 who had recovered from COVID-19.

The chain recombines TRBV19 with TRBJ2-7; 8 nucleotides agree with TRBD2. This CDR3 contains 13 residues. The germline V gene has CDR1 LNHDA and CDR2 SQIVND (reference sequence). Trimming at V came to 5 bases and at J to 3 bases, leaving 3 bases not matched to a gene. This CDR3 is CASSSGLGYEQYF. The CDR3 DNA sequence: TGTGCCAGTAGTTCGGGACTAGGCTACGAGCAGTACTTC.

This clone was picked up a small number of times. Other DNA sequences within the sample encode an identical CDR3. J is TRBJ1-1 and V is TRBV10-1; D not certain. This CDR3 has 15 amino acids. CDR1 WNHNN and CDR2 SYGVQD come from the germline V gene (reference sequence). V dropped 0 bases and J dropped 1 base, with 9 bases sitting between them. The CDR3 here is CASSESGLGNTEAFF. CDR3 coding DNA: TGCGCCAGCAGTGAGTCCGGGTTGGGGAACACTGAAGCTTTCTTT.

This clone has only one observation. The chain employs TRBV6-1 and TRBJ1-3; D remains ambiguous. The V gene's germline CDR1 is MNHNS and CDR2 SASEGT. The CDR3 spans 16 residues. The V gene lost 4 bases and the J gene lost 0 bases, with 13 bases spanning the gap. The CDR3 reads CASSVDAGLSGNTIYF. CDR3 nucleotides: TGTGCCAGCAGTGTGGACGCTGGACTCTCTGGAAACACCATATATTTT.

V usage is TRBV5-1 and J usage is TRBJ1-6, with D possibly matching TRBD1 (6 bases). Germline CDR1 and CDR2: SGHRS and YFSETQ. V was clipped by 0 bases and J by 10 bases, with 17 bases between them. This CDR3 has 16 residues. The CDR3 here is CASSLEARGLGSPLHF. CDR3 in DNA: TGCGCCAGCAGCTTGGAAGCCAGGGGATTAGGGTCACCCCTCCACTTT.

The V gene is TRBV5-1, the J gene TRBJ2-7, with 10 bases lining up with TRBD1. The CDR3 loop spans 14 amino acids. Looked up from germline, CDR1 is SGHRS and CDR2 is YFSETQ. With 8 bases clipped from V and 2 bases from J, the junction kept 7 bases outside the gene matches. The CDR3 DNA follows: TGCGCCAGTGGACAGGGGGGGACCACCTACGAGCAGTACTTC. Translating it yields CASGQGGTTYEQYF.

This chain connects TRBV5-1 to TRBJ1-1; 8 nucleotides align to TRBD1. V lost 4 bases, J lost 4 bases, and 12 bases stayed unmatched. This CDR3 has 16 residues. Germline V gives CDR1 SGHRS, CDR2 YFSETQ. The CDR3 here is CASSLGGQARGTEAFF. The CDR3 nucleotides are TGCGCCAGCAGCCTAGGGGGACAGGCTAGGGGCACTGAAGCTTTCTTT. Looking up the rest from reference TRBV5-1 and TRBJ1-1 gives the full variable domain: KAGVTQTPRYLIKTRGQQVTLSCSPISGHRSVSWYQQTPGQGLQFLFEYFSETQRNKGNFPGRFSGRQFSNSRSEMNVSTLELGDSALYLCASSLGGQARGTEAFFGQGTRLTVV.

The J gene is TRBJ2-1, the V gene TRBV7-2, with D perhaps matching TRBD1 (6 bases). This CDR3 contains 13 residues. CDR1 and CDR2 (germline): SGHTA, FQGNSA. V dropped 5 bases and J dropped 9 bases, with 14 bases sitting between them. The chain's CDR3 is CASSATQGGEQFF. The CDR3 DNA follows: TGTGCCAGCAGCGCCACACAGGGCGGTGAGCAGTTCTTC. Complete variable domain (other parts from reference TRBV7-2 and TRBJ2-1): GAGVSQSPSNKVTEKGKDVELRCDPISGHTALYWYRQSLGQGLEFLIYFQGNSAPDKSGLPSDRFSAERTGGSVSTLTIQRTQQEDSAVYLCASSATQGGEQFFGPGTRLTVL.

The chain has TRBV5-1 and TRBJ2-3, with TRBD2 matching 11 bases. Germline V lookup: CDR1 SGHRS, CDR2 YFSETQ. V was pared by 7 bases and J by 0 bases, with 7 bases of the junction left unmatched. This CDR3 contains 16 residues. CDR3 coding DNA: TGCGCCAGCTCTGAGCCTAGCGGGGGGAGCACAGATACGCAGTATTTT. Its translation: CASSEPSGGSTDTQYF.

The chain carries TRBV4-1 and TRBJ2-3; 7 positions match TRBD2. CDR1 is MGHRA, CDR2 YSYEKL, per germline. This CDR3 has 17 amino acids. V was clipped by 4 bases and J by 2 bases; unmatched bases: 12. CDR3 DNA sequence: TGCGCCAGCAGCCCCCTTGATGGCGGGGGAAACACAGATACGCAGTATTTT. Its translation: CASSPLDGGGNTDTQYF.

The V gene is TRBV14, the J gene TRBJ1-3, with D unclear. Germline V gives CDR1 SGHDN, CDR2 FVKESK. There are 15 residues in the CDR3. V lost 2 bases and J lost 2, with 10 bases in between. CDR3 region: CASSQRTATGNTIYF. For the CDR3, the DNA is TGTGCCAGCAGCCAAAGGACTGCCACTGGAAACACCATATATTTT.

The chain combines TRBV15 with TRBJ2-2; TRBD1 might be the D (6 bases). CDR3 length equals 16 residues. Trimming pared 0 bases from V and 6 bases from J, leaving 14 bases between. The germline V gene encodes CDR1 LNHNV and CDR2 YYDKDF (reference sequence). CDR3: CATSRDHGAGAGELFF. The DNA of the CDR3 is TGTGCCACCAGCAGAGATCACGGGGCAGGGGCCGGGGAGCTGTTTTTT.

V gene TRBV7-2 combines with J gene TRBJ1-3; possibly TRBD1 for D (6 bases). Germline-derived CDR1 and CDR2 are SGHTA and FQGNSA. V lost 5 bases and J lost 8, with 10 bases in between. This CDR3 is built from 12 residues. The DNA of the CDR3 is TGTGCCAGCAGCCTTAACAGGGACACCATATATTTT. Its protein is CASSLNRDTIYF. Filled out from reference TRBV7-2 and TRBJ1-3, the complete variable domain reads GAGVSQSPSNKVTEKGKDVELRCDPISGHTALYWYRQSLGQGLEFLIYFQGNSAPDKSGLPSDRFSAERTGGSVSTLTIQRTQQEDSAVYLCASSLNRDTIYFGEGSWLTVV.

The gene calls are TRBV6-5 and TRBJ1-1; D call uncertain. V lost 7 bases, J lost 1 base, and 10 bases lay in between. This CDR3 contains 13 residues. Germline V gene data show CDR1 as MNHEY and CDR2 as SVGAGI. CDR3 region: CASTITGNTEAFF. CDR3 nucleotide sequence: TGTGCCAGCACTATTACGGGGAACACTGAAGCTTTCTTT.

CDR3 sequence reads: CASSQVNRAASYNEQFF. The CDR3 bases are TGCGCCAGCAGCCAAGTGAACAGGGCCGCCTCCTACAATGAGCAGTTCTTC. V is TRBV4-1 and J is TRBJ2-1, with D possibly being TRBD1 (6 bases). Germline V gene lookup returns CDR1 MGHRA and CDR2 YSYEKL. V lost 1 base to trimming and J lost 0 bases, with 13 bases between them. This CDR3 region has 17 residues.

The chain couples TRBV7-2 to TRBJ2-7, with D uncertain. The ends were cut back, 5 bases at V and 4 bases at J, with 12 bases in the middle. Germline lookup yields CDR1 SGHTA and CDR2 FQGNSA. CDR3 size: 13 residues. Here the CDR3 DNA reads TGTGCCAGCAGCGAGACAAATGAATACGAGCAGTACTTC. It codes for CASSETNEYEQYF. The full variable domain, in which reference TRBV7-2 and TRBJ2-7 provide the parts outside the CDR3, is GAGVSQSPSNKVTEKGKDVELRCDPISGHTALYWYRQSLGQGLEFLIYFQGNSAPDKSGLPSDRFSAERTGGSVSTLTIQRTQQEDSAVYLCASSETNEYEQYFGPGTRLTVT.

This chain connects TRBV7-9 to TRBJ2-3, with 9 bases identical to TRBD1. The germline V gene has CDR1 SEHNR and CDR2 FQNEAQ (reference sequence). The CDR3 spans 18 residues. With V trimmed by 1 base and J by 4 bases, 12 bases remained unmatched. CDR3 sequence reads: CASSLEFGTGFLADTQYF. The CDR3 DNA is TGTGCCAGCAGCTTAGAATTCGGGACAGGGTTCCTCGCAGATACGCAGTATTTT.

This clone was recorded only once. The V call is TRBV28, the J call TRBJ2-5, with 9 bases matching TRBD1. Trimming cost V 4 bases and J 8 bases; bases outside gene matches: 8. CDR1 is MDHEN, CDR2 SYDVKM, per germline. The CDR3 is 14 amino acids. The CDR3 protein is CASSWVTGGLTQYF. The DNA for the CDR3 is TGTGCCAGCAGTTGGGTTACAGGGGGCCTAACCCAGTACTTC.

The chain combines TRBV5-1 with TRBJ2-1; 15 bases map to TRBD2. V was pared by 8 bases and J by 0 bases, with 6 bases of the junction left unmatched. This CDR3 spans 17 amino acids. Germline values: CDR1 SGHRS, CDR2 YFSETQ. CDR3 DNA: TGCGCCAGTAGGGGACTAGCGGGAGGAAGCTCCTACAATGAGCAGTTCTTC. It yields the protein CASRGLAGGSSYNEQFF.

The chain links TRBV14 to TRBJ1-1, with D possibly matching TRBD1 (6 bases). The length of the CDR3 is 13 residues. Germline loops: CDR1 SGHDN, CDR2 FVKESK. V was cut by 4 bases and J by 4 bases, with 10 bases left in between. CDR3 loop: CASSRNRATEAFF. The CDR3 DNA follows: TGTGCCAGCAGCCGCAACAGGGCCACTGAAGCTTTCTTT. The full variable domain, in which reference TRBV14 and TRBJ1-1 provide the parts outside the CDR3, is EAGVTQFPSHSVIEKGQTVTLRCDPISGHDNLYWYRRVMGKEIKFLLHFVKESKQDESGMPNNRFLAERTGGTYSTLKVQPAELEDSGVYFCASSRNRATEAFFGQGTRLTVV.

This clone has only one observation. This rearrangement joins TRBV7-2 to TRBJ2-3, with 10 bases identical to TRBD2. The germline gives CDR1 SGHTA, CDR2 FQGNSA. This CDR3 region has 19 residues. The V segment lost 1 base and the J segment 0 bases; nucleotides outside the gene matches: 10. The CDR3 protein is CASSLVSSGGGFSTDTQYF. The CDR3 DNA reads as TGTGCCAGCAGCTTAGTCTCTAGCGGGGGCGGGTTTAGCACAGATACGCAGTATTTT.

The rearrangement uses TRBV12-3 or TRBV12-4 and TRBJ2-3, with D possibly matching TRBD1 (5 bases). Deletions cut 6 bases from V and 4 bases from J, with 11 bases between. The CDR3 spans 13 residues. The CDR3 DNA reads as TGTGCCAGCAGATTCAGGGATGCAGATACGCAGTATTTT. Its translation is CASRFRDADTQYF.

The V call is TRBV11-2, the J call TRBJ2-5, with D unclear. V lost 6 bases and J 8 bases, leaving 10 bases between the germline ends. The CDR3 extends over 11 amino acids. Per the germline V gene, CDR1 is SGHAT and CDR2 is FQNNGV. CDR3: CASSFVFTQYF. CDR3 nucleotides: TGTGCCAGCAGTTTTGTCTTTACCCAGTACTTC.